The next 4 T cell receptor beta chains were all read from a single sample in a study of cytomegalovirus exposure and HLA in healthy donors. Clones were sequenced by immunoSEQ multiplex PCR, and TCRdb holds only the in-frame ones, with some missing. The sample consists of 110,000 to 150,000 clones, about nine tenths of them appearing once. The sample consisted of PBMCs. These receptors were collected from a man between 18 and 35 years old in good health and CMV-seronegative.

This chain connects TRBV29-1 to TRBJ2-5, with 7 bases lining up with TRBD1. The germline V gene encodes CDR1 SQVTM and CDR2 ANQGSEA. CDR3 size: 14 residues. Trimming cost V 4 bases and J 2 bases; bases outside gene matches: 7. The CDR3 DNA follows: TGCAGCGTTGGCGGGTCAGGGGGTCAAGAGACCCAGTACTTC. Its protein is CSVGGSGGQETQYF.

The V gene is TRBV11-2, the J gene TRBJ2-1; 9 bases align to TRBD2. The CDR3 spans 15 residues. V gave up 3 bases and J gave up 7 bases; unmatched junction bases: 7. The germline CDR1 and CDR2 sequences are SGHAT and FQNNGV. CDR3 loop: CASSFGSGSRNEQFF. The CDR3 nucleotides are TGTGCCAGCAGCTTTGGTAGCGGGAGTAGGAATGAGCAGTTCTTC. The variable domain in full, with the rest retrieved from reference TRBV11-2 and TRBJ2-1, is EAGVAQSPRYKIIEKRQSVAFWCNPISGHATLYWYQQILGQGPKLLIQFQNNGVVDDSQLPKDRFSAERLKGVDSTLKIQPAKLEDSAVYLCASSFGSGSRNEQFFGPGTRLTVL.

The chain links TRBV30 to TRBJ2-7; 7 nucleotides align to TRBD1. V lost 2 bases to trimming and J lost 5 bases; unmatched junction nucleotides: 3. Germline V CDR1 and CDR2: GTSNPN, SVGIG (reference sequence). The CDR3 spans 12 residues. The CDR3 spells CAWSTQGNEQYF. The CDR3 nucleotides read TGTGCCTGGAGTACACAGGGGAACGAGCAGTACTTC.

The CDR3 spells CASSLGLAGGYEQYF. The CDR3 nucleotides read TGTGCCAGCAGCTTGGGGTTAGCGGGAGGCTACGAGCAGTACTTC. The chain combines TRBV5-6 with TRBJ2-7; TRBD2 matches 10 bases. Trimming took 0 bases from V and 3 from J; bases not matched to a gene: 3. Germline CDR1 reads SGHDT; CDR2 reads YYEEEE. The CDR3 is made up of 15 amino acids.